The rows below give T cell receptor beta chains drawn from one sample of a study of control samples from healthy donors and cancer patients. Data came from immunoSEQ multiplex PCR; TCRdb stores just in-frame clones and leaves some out. The sample gives roughly 150,000 clones, 85% to 90% of which show up once; 1.5% to 2% is in the top ten. What was sequenced was blood. The receptors come from a man between 18 and 29 years old in good health. CDR3s include the opening cysteine and the closing phenylalanine or tryptophan. A D gene is named only where the DNA matches it firmly. Rows give clone size only sometimes, using once, few, many, or a class for an expanded clone.

>.|few|TRBJ2-7|TRBV5-4
TGTGCCAGCAGCTTGGGAAGTACGGACAGGAGGGGATTGTACTTC
CASSLGSTDRRGLYF
>.|.|TRBJ2-5|TRBV15
TGTGCCACCAGCAGAGGCCGGGGAACAGAAGAGACCCAGTACTTC
CATSRGRGTEETQYF
>TRBD1|.|TRBJ2-5|TRBV6-5
TGTGCCAGCAGTAACCGGGACAGGCCTCGAGAGACCCAGTACTTC
CASSNRDRPRETQYF
>TRBD2|.|TRBJ2-7|TRBV19
TGTGCCAGTAGTGAGGACGGGGGGTCCTACGAGCAGTACTTC
CASSEDGGSYEQYF
>.|.|TRBJ2-3|TRBV7-2
TGTGCCAGCAGCTGGCAATCCTCGTCTGCGCAGTATTTT
CASSWQSSSAQYF
>.|.|TRBJ1-2|TRBV4-2
TGTGCCAGCAGCCAAGATCGTACGGGCGCGGGGGGAGGGGACTATGGCTACACCTTC
CASSQDRTGAGGGDYGYTF
>TRBD2|.|TRBJ2-5|TRBV27
TGTGCCAGCAGTTTGGATCGGGGGGCCCAGTACTTC
CASSLDRGAQYF
>TRBD1|.|TRBJ2-7|TRBV10-3
TGTGCCATCAGTGAGAACGGACAGGGCCAGGACGAGCAGTACTTC
CAISENGQGQDEQYF
>.|.|TRBJ2-3|TRBV30
TGTGCCTGGAGTAGATCCACAGATACGCAGTATTTT
CAWSRSTDTQYF
>.|once|TRBJ2-1|TRBV5-4
TGTGCCAGCCACACGGAGGTCTCGGGTAATGAGCAGTTCTTC
CASHTEVSGNEQFF
>.|once|TRBJ1-1|TRBV2
TGTGCCAGCCTCCAATCGGTGAACACTGAAGCTTTCTTT
CASLQSVNTEAFF
>.|.|TRBJ1-4|TRBV4-1
TGCGCCAGCAGCCAAGACCTATTAGCAACTAATGAAAAACTGTTTTTT
CASSQDLLATNEKLFF
>.|.|TRBJ2-7|TRBV29-1
TGCAGCGTTGGAGGGGTGGACGAGCAGTACTTC
CSVGGVDEQYF
>.|.|TRBJ2-7|TRBV28
TGTGCCAGCGACAAAGGGCGAGAGCAGTACTTC
CASDKGREQYF
>.|.|TRBJ2-2|TRBV10-1
TGCGCCAGGGAGAACACCGGGGAGCTGTTTTTT
CARENTGELFF
>TRBD1|.|TRBJ2-1|TRBV5-6
TGTGCCAGCAGCTCAGGGGGCGATGAGCAGTTCTTC
CASSSGGDEQFF
>TRBD2|.|TRBJ2-1|TRBV5-1
TGCGCCAGCAGCTTGACTAGCGGGGGTGCGATCTACAATGAGCAGTTCTTC
CASSLTSGGAIYNEQFF
>.|.|TRBJ1-4|TRBV5-6
TGTGCCAGCAGCCTCGGGACAATTGAAAAACTGTTTTTT
CASSLGTIEKLFF
>.|.|TRBJ1-1|TRBV28
TGTGCCAGCAGTCCCCGGCGGGGGGTATTTTCGAACACTGAAGCTTTCTTT
CASSPRRGVFSNTEAFF
>.|.|TRBJ2-1|TRBV3-1/TRBV3-2
TGTGCCAGCAGCCAAGCAGACATTGCAGATCCCTACAATGAGCAGTTCTTC
CASSQADIADPYNEQFF
>.|.|TRBJ1-4|TRBV4-3
TGCGCCAGCAGCCAAGCCGCAGGGGAAAAACTGTTTTTT
CASSQAAGEKLFF
>.|.|TRBJ1-3|TRBV15
TGTGCCACCAGCAGAGTGAGACAAGGCCTCGGGAACACCATATATTTT
CATSRVRQGLGNTIYF
>.|few|TRBJ2-1|TRBV4-1
TGCGCCAGCAGCCAAGCCCAACAAGAGAATGAGCAGTTCTTC
CASSQAQQENEQFF
>TRBD1|.|TRBJ2-1|TRBV6-6
TGTGCCAGCAGCCCAGACAGGGGCTCCTACAATGAGCAGTTCTTC
CASSPDRGSYNEQFF
>.|.|TRBJ2-5|TRBV5-1
TGCGCCAGCAGCTTGGTTATCAGCGAGACCCAGTACTTC
CASSLVISETQYF
>TRBD1|.|TRBJ1-1|TRBV5-8
TGTGCCAGCAGCTTGGTGACCAGGGGGCTGAGGAACACTGAAGCTTTCTTT
CASSLVTRGLRNTEAFF
>.|once|TRBJ2-1|TRBV28
TGTGCCAGCAGTCCCCCTACCGACCTGGACAATGAGCAGTTCTTC
CASSPPTDLDNEQFF
>.|.|TRBJ2-2|TRBV7-3
TGTGCCAGCAGCAGGGGGGAAACCGGGGAGCTGTTTTTT
CASSRGETGELFF
>.|.|TRBJ2-7|TRBV6-2/TRBV6-3
TGTGCCAGCAGTTCCCCTGGAGAGGTCCCCAATTACGAGCAGTACTTC
CASSSPGEVPNYEQYF
>.|.|TRBJ2-3|TRBV11-2
TGTGCCAGCAGCCCGTCGGGGAGCACAGATACGCAGTATTTT
CASSPSGSTDTQYF
>.|.|TRBJ1-1|TRBV5-1
TGCGCCAGCAGACAGGGTTCAAGTGAGGCAAACACTGAAGCTTTCTTT
CASRQGSSEANTEAFF
>.|.|TRBJ1-2|TRBV18
TGTGCCAGCTCACCACCTCTCAGGGGCGAGGATGGCTACACCTTC
CASSPPLRGEDGYTF
>TRBD2|.|TRBJ2-5|TRBV4-3
TGCGCCAGCAGCCAGGGGGGTAGCGGGGCTCAAGAGACCCAGTACTTC
CASSQGGSGAQETQYF
>TRBD1|.|TRBJ1-4|TRBV27
TGTGCCAGCAGTTTCTTGGGCAGGGGGCAAACTAATGAAAAACTGTTTTTT
CASSFLGRGQTNEKLFF
>TRBD1|.|TRBJ1-1|TRBV30
TGTGCCTGGAGTACCACAGGGGATGGCATGAACACTGAAGCTTTCTTT
CAWSTTGDGMNTEAFF
>TRBD1|once|TRBJ1-6|TRBV4-2
TGTGCCAGCAGCCAAGATGGGACAGGGGGCCGGAATTCACCCCTCCACTTT
CASSQDGTGGRNSPLHF
>.|.|TRBJ1-5|TRBV18
TGTGCCAGCTCAGAGAGAGAGGGGGGTGCCCAGCATTTT
CASSEREGGAQHF
>.|.|TRBJ1-1|TRBV5-4
TGTGCCAGCAGCTTGGTCAGGGATAACACTGAAGCTTTCTTT
CASSLVRDNTEAFF
>.|.|TRBJ2-5|TRBV5-6
TGTGCCAGCAGCTTTTATGGGGACCAAGAGACCCAGTACTTC
CASSFYGDQETQYF
>.|.|TRBJ2-3|TRBV4-2
TGTGCCAGCAGCCCCTCCCTCGGGGTAGATACGCAGTATTTT
CASSPSLGVDTQYF
>TRBD1|.|TRBJ2-1|TRBV5-1
TGCGCCAGCAGCTCAAACACCGGACAGGGGGAGCAGTTCTTC
CASSSNTGQGEQFF
>.|.|TRBJ1-2|TRBV7-2
TGTGCCAGCAGCTCCTATGCGGGCTTGGACGGCTACACCTTC
CASSSYAGLDGYTF
>TRBD1|.|TRBJ1-6|TRBV7-3
TGTGCCAGCAGCCTCAGGGGGTCCTATAATTCACCCCTCCACTTT
CASSLRGSYNSPLHF
>TRBD2|.|TRBJ2-2|TRBV2
TGTGCCAGCAGTCACCCGGGACTAGCCAACACCGGGGAGCTGTTTTTT
CASSHPGLANTGELFF
>.|.|TRBJ1-2|TRBV9
TGTGCCAGCAGCTCGGACAGCTATGGCTACACCTTC
CASSSDSYGYTF
>TRBD1|.|TRBJ1-1|TRBV3-1/TRBV3-2
TGTGCCAGCAGCCACAGGGGGCGGGGGAACACTGAAGCTTTCTTT
CASSHRGRGNTEAFF
>TRBD1|.|TRBJ1-5|TRBV19
TGTGCCAGTAGTCCCTACGGACAGGGAAATCAGCCCCAGCATTTT
CASSPYGQGNQPQHF
>TRBD1|.|TRBJ1-1|TRBV12-3/TRBV12-4
TGTGCCAGCAGCAAGGGGGCCACTGAAGCTTTCTTT
CASSKGATEAFF